Shown below are 32 T cell receptor beta chains from a single sample sequenced in a study of CD8+ T cells in alopecia areata. Sequencing relied on a cDNA template that was reverse transcribed from extracted RNA. Assay used: immunoSEQ multiplex PCR; TCRdb lists only in-frame clones, some missing. The sample has about 270,000 clones, 60% seen once. Described treatment: oral pan-JAK inhibitor, 5-10 mg twice daily. Sequences were derived from CD4+ T cells sorted from blood, sampled at week 52, from a patient treated with tofacitinib. All receptors derive from a human donor with alopecia areata.

J is TRBJ2-7 and V is TRBV5-1; weak D call: TRBD1 (5 bases). Germline V gene sequence: CDR1 SGHRS, CDR2 YFSETQ. Trimming cost V 0 bases and J 5 bases, with 9 bases left between them. CDR3 size: 13 residues. Written as DNA, the CDR3 is TGCGCCAGCAGCTTGGGAAGGGGCAACGAGCAGTACTTC. Protein sequence: CASSLGRGNEQYF.

This chain joins TRBV25-1 and TRBJ2-2; D may be TRBD1 (6 bases). CDR3 size: 15 residues. V shed 7 bases and J shed 4 bases, with 16 bases lying between them. The V gene's germline CDR1 is MGHDK and CDR2 SYGVNS. The DNA of the CDR3 is TGTGCCAGCACCAAAGGCGCAGGGGCCACCGGGGAGCTGTTTTTT. It codes for CASTKGAGATGELFF.

The V gene is TRBV30, the J gene TRBJ1-2, with no clear D. V lost 0 bases and J lost 3, with 8 bases in between. The CDR3 consists of 13 residues. CDR1 and CDR2 (germline): GTSNPN, SVGIG (reference sequence). CDR3 amino acids: CAWSVDADYGYTF. Written as DNA, the CDR3 is TGTGCCTGGAGTGTCGACGCGGACTATGGCTACACCTTC.

Only a few counts were recorded for this clone. This rearrangement joins TRBV4-3 to TRBJ1-2, with D unclear. The CDR3 runs to 15 residues. The ends were cut back, 0 bases at V and 0 bases at J, with 8 bases in the middle. Germline-derived CDR1 and CDR2 are LGHNA and YSLEER. CDR3 nucleotides: TGCGCCAGCAGCCAAGAGAGGAGGACTAACTATGGCTACACCTTC. It specifies CASSQERRTNYGYTF.

The chain recombines TRBV2 with TRBJ1-3, with unresolved D. The CDR3 runs 15 residues. The germline V gene has CDR1 SNHLY and CDR2 FYNNEI. V lost 6 bases to trimming and J lost 0 bases, with 12 bases between them. The CDR3 DNA reads as TGTGCCAGCAGACTGACGATTCTCTCTGGAAACACCATATATTTT. As protein: CASRLTILSGNTIYF.

The chain recombines TRBV19 with TRBJ2-2; 8 nucleotides align to TRBD1. Germline trimming cut 10 bases from V and 7 bases from J; bases unmatched to any gene: 8. Germline assignment: CDR1 LNHDA and CDR2 SQIVND (reference sequence). The CDR3 is 13 amino acids. CDR3 region: CATSDRVNGELFF. In DNA, the CDR3 is TGTGCCACTTCGGACAGGGTCAACGGGGAGCTGTTTTTT.

The chain uses TRBV2 and TRBJ1-6; TRBD1 is a possible D gene (5 bases). The ends were cut back, 1 base at V and 11 bases at J, with 12 bases in the middle. The CDR3 sequence is 14 residues long. Germline assignment: CDR1 SNHLY and CDR2 FYNNEI. For the CDR3, the DNA is TGTGCCAGCAGTGAAGGAGAGGGGAGGCCACCCCTCCACTTT. The encoded protein is CASSEGEGRPPLHF.

This chain joins TRBV15 and TRBJ1-3; D might be TRBD1 (5 bases). This CDR3 is 17 amino acids long. Trimming shortened V by 0 bases and J by 0 bases, and 12 bases separated the two germline ends. CDR1 is LNHNV and CDR2 is YYDKDF in the germline V gene (reference sequence). CDR3 nucleotide sequence: TGTGCCACCAGCAGAGAGCTCGGCAGGGTCTCTGGAAACACCATATATTTT. Protein product: CATSRELGRVSGNTIYF. The complete variable domain, with remaining parts taken from reference TRBV15 and TRBJ1-3, reads DAMVIQNPRYQVTQFGKPVTLSCSQTLNHNVMYWYQQKSSQAPKLLFHYYDKDFNNEADTPDNFQSRRPNTSFCFLDIRSPGLGDTAMYLCATSRELGRVSGNTIYFGEGSWLTVV.

The J gene is TRBJ1-1, the V gene TRBV7-9; D is ambiguous. CDR3 size: 13 residues. Germline-derived CDR1 and CDR2 are SEHNR and FQNEAQ (reference sequence). DNA of the CDR3: TGTGTCGAGAGGCCAGGTCTGAACACTGAAGCTTTCTTT. Its translation is CVERPGLNTEAFF.

The chain combines TRBV6-5 with TRBJ1-2; perhaps TRBD1 as D (6 bases). Trimming shortened V by 6 bases and J by 7 bases, and 21 bases separated the two germline ends. Per germline, CDR1 MNHEY and CDR2 SVGAGI. The CDR3 covers 15 residues. The CDR3: CASSSTPRGARGYTF. The CDR3 bases are TGTGCCAGCAGCTCGACCCCCAGGGGCGCCCGTGGCTACACCTTC.

This chain joins TRBV11-2 and TRBJ1-4; maybe TRBD1 (6 bases). Trimming cost V 3 bases and J 8 bases, with 10 bases left between them. Germline V lookup: CDR1 SGHAT, CDR2 FQNNGV. This CDR3 comprises 13 residues. Here the CDR3 reads CASSLRGAEKLFF. The CDR3 coding sequence is TGTGCCAGCAGCTTGAGGGGGGCGGAAAAACTGTTTTTT.

This clone was counted ten times or more. This chain links TRBV6-6 with TRBJ2-2; tentatively, D is TRBD2 (6 bases). Trimming left V 4 bases short and J 8 bases short, with 20 bases between. Germline V gives CDR1 MNHNY, CDR2 SVGAGI (reference sequence). The CDR3 is 16 residues long. Here the CDR3 reads CASSSPTGTSQGELFF. The CDR3 DNA is TGTGCCAGCAGTTCCCCGACCGGGACTTCCCAGGGGGAGCTGTTTTTT.

Comment on this clone: Other DNA variants within this sample encode the same CDR3. J is TRBJ1-6 and V is TRBV5-1; 10 bases match TRBD1. The trim removed 4 bases at V and 7 bases at J, leaving 2 bases unmatched. The CDR3 contains 14 residues. CDR1 is SGHRS, CDR2 YFSETQ, per germline. The CDR3 nucleotides read TGCGCCAGCAGCCTGGACAGGGGGAATTCACCCCTCCACTTT. Encoded protein: CASSLDRGNSPLHF.

This clone appeared a few times. This chain links TRBV19 with TRBJ2-2; 7 nucleotides agree with TRBD2. This CDR3 is built from 16 residues. The trim removed 6 bases at V and 1 base at J, leaving 8 bases unmatched. Per the germline V gene, CDR1 is LNHDA and CDR2 is SQIVND (reference sequence). The CDR3 here is CASSVGTTVNTGELFF. The CDR3 bases are TGTGCCAGTAGCGTCGGGACTACCGTGAACACCGGGGAGCTGTTTTTT.

This clone was detected a few times. CDR3 region: CAWGGHNTGELFF. In DNA form, the CDR3 reads TGTGCCTGGGGGGGACACAACACCGGGGAGCTGTTTTTT. The rearrangement uses TRBV30 and TRBJ2-2; D might be TRBD1 (6 bases). Germline V gene lookup returns CDR1 GTSNPN and CDR2 SVGIG (reference sequence). Trimming took 5 bases from V and 2 from J, leaving 9 bases between them. The CDR3 runs to 13 residues.

The chain uses TRBV29-1 and TRBJ2-7, with D hard to call. Germline V gene lookup returns CDR1 SQVTM and CDR2 ANQGSEA. The ends were cut back, 2 bases at V and 0 bases at J, with 8 bases in the middle. This CDR3 is 13 amino acids long. The chain's CDR3 is CSVERLASYEQYF. CDR3 in DNA: TGCAGCGTTGAAAGGCTGGCCTCCTACGAGCAGTACTTC.

The chain recombines TRBV5-1 with TRBJ2-7; 9 positions match TRBD1. CDR3 length: 14 residues. The V segment lost 4 bases and the J segment 5 bases; nucleotides outside the gene matches: 7. CDR1 and CDR2 from the germline V gene are SGHRS and YFSETQ. In DNA, the CDR3 is TGCGCCAGCAGCACCGGGACAGGGCCCCACGAGCAGTACTTC. Translating gives CASSTGTGPHEQYF.

The V and J genes are TRBV6-5 and TRBJ1-2; D is perhaps TRBD1 (5 bases). Trimming shortened V by 4 bases and J by 4 bases, and 16 bases separated the two germline ends. Per the germline V gene, CDR1 is MNHEY and CDR2 is SVGAGI. The CDR3 totals 15 residues. CDR3 nucleotides: TGTGCCAGCAGTTTTTCAAGGGTCCAGGGCTATGGCTACACCTTC. Amino acids: CASSFSRVQGYGYTF.

This clone was found a few times. This chain's CDR3 is CASNSGRSDTQYF. CDR3 bases: TGTGCCAGCAATAGCGGGAGGTCAGATACGCAGTATTTT. The rearrangement links TRBV9 to TRBJ2-3, with 10 bases identical to TRBD2. The CDR3 has 13 amino acids. The germline V gene has CDR1 SGDLS and CDR2 YYNGEE. Trimming at V came to 6 bases and at J to 4 bases, leaving 2 bases not matched to a gene.

This clone turned up a few times. The same CDR3 arises from other DNA sequences in this sample as well. This chain uses TRBV14 with TRBJ2-6, with D unclear. The CDR3 extends over 14 amino acids. Trimming removed 4 bases from V and 0 bases from J, with 4 bases in between. CDR1 is SGHDN and CDR2 is FVKESK in the germline V gene. The CDR3 region has the DNA TGTGCCAGCAGCCCAAGCTCTGGGGCCAACGTCCTGACTTTC. Translated: CASSPSSGANVLTF. Full variable domain (remainder filled in from reference TRBV14 and TRBJ2-6): EAGVTQFPSHSVIEKGQTVTLRCDPISGHDNLYWYRRVMGKEIKFLLHFVKESKQDESGMPNNRFLAERTGGTYSTLKVQPAELEDSGVYFCASSPSSGANVLTFGAGSRLTVL.

The J gene is TRBJ1-2, the V gene TRBV7-2; 11 bases fit TRBD1. The CDR3 sequence is 14 residues long. The germline CDR1 and CDR2 sequences are SGHTA and FQGNSA. V was clipped by 4 bases and J by 8 bases; unmatched bases: 6. Here the CDR3 reads CASSSGQGASGYTF. The CDR3 DNA reads as TGTGCCAGCAGCTCAGGACAGGGGGCAAGCGGCTACACCTTC.

This clone was seen a handful of times. The genes are TRBV27 and TRBJ2-7; the match to TRBD1 covers 7 bases. After removal of 5 bases from V and 3 bases from J, the junction contained 7 bases not matched to a gene. The CDR3 length is 14 residues. Germline V gives CDR1 MNHEY, CDR2 SMNVEV (reference sequence). This CDR3 reads CASSPGQAIYEQYF. CDR3 coding DNA: TGTGCCAGCAGTCCCGGACAGGCTATCTACGAGCAGTACTTC.

The chain couples TRBV29-1 to TRBJ2-4; no reliable D call. In germline, CDR1 is SQVTM, CDR2 ANQGSEA. There are 11 residues in the CDR3. Trimming left V 2 bases short and J 5 bases short, with 4 bases between. CDR3 loop: CSVELQNIQYF. The CDR3 coding sequence is TGCAGCGTTGAATTGCAAAACATTCAGTACTTC.

The rearrangement joins TRBV12-5 to TRBJ1-1; weak D call: TRBD1 (5 bases). V was trimmed by 0 bases and J by 9 bases, leaving 11 bases between them. The CDR3 is made up of 13 amino acids. Germline loops: CDR1 LGHNT, CDR2 FRNRAP. The CDR3, as DNA: TGTGCTAGTGGTTTGGTTCTAGGGACCCAAGCTTTCTTT. As protein: CASGLVLGTQAFF.

The chain employs TRBV10-3 and TRBJ1-4; D is uncertain. This CDR3 comprises 15 residues. The germline gives CDR1 ENHRY, CDR2 SYGVKD. Trimming took off 0 bases at V and 10 bases at J, with 15 bases between the two ends. CDR3 loop: CAISESEASIGKLFF. The DNA of the CDR3 is TGTGCCATCAGTGAGTCGGAAGCTTCCATTGGAAAACTGTTTTTT.

The V call is TRBV5-6, the J call TRBJ2-1, with a weak D call TRBD2 (5 bases). Germline V CDR1 and CDR2: SGHDT, YYEEEE. The CDR3 consists of 15 residues. V gave up 0 bases and J gave up 4 bases, with 11 bases separating them. CDR3 sequence: CASSLVGRRYNEQFF. The CDR3 coding sequence is TGTGCCAGCAGCTTGGTAGGGAGAAGGTACAATGAGCAGTTCTTC.

The J gene is TRBJ2-3, the V gene TRBV9; TRBD1 might be the D (6 bases). The germline V gene encodes CDR1 SGDLS and CDR2 YYNGEE. The CDR3 loop spans 13 amino acids. V lost 0 bases to trimming and J lost 6 bases, with 8 bases between them. The CDR3 region is CASSVGQADTQYF. The CDR3 nucleotides read TGTGCCAGCAGCGTAGGACAGGCGGATACGCAGTATTTT. The complete variable domain, with remaining parts taken from reference TRBV9 and TRBJ2-3, reads DSGVTQTPKHLITATGQRVTLRCSPRSGDLSVYWYQQSLDQGLQFLIQYYNGEERAKGNILERFSAQQFPDLHSELNLSSLELGDSALYFCASSVGQADTQYFGPGTRLTVL.

The chain links TRBV4-3 to TRBJ2-5; the D gene is possibly TRBD2 (5 bases). CDR1 and CDR2 from the germline V gene are LGHNA and YSLEER. This CDR3 spans 14 amino acids. V lost 0 bases and J 3 bases, leaving 8 bases between the germline ends. The CDR3 nucleotides read TGCGCCAGCAGCCAAGAAACGGGGAAAGAGACCCAGTACTTC. Its translation: CASSQETGKETQYF.

In its sample, this clone was seen a few times. V and J are TRBV9 and TRBJ2-4, with TRBD2 as a possible D gene (5 bases). Germline V gene lookup returns CDR1 SGDLS and CDR2 YYNGEE. Trimming pared 1 base from V and 6 bases from J, leaving 14 bases between. The CDR3 loop spans 15 amino acids. This CDR3 is CASSVSPRASNIQYF. CDR3 nucleotide sequence: TGTGCCAGCAGCGTATCCCCGAGGGCGTCAAACATTCAGTACTTC.

This clone occurred a few times. J is TRBJ1-1 and V is TRBV29-1; D gene uncertain. CDR3 length: 15 amino acids. Germline V gene lookup returns CDR1 SQVTM and CDR2 ANQGSEA. The ends were cut back, 4 bases at V and 1 base at J, with 16 bases in the middle. This chain's CDR3 is CSVVPNGLGNTEAFF. CDR3 nucleotide sequence: TGCAGCGTTGTCCCCAACGGATTGGGGAACACTGAAGCTTTCTTT.

This chain links TRBV2 with TRBJ2-3, with TRBD1 matching 9 bases. V gave up 7 bases and J gave up 4 bases; unmatched junction bases: 6. CDR1 and CDR2 from the germline V gene are SNHLY and FYNNEI. The CDR3 consists of 14 residues. The CDR3 sequence: CASKGRTGADTQYF. The CDR3 DNA reads TGTGCCAGCAAGGGGAGGACAGGGGCAGATACGCAGTATTTT. The complete variable domain, with remaining parts taken from reference TRBV2 and TRBJ2-3, reads EPEVTQTPSHQVTQMGQEVILRCVPISNHLYFYWYRQILGQKVEFLVSFYNNEISEKSEIFDDQFSVERPDGSNFTLKIRSTKLEDSAMYFCASKGRTGADTQYFGPGTRLTVL.

The V and J genes are TRBV5-4 and TRBJ1-1; 7 bases match TRBD1. V shed 4 bases and J 4 bases; nucleotides not matched to a gene: 10. This CDR3 has 15 residues. CDR1 is SGHNT, CDR2 YYREEE, per germline (reference sequence). CDR3 region: CASSRDRDLGTEAFF. The DNA of the CDR3 is TGTGCCAGCAGCCGAGACAGGGATCTGGGCACTGAAGCTTTCTTT.